The 25 T cell receptor beta chains below come from one sample, sequenced in a study of CD8 T cells in Susac syndrome. RNA amounts of roughly 0.45 to 1 ug underwent reverse transcription with random hexamers. MiXCR was run by TCRdb on the immunoSEQ multiplex PCR reads, yielding one entry per CDR3 protein. This table holds some 150,000 distinct CDR3 sequences, approximately 95% found once. The sample comprised CD4+ T cells from PBMCs. These receptors all stem from a human donor with Susac syndrome.

The chain joins TRBV29-1 to TRBJ2-7; 9 bases are a match to TRBD1. Losses at the gene ends were 1 base for V and 10 bases for J; bases not matched to a gene: 8. The CDR3 contains 13 residues. Germline-derived CDR1 and CDR2 are SQVTM and ANQGSEA. The CDR3 spells CSVEATQGAGQYF. The CDR3 DNA follows: TGCAGCGTTGAAGCCACACAGGGGGCCGGTCAGTACTTC.

Only one count was recorded for this clonotype. The chain joins TRBV13 to TRBJ2-6; D may be TRBD1 (6 bases). Germline CDR1 reads PRHDT; CDR2 reads FYEKMQ (reference sequence). Trimming left V 2 bases short and J 0 bases short, with 8 bases between. CDR3 length equals 16 residues. The CDR3 loop reads CASSLRDISGANVLTF. CDR3 DNA: TGTGCCAGCAGCTTAAGGGACATCTCTGGGGCCAACGTCCTGACTTTC.

Written as DNA, the CDR3 is TGTGCCACCAGCAGAGAAGTAAGGAACACCGGGGAGCTGTTTTTT. Translated, it gives CATSREVRNTGELFF. The chain joins TRBV15 to TRBJ2-2; D unclear. CDR1 and CDR2 (germline): LNHNV, YYDKDF (reference sequence). This CDR3 is built from 15 residues. Trimming shortened V by 0 bases and J by 1 base, and 6 bases separated the two germline ends.

V gene TRBV29-1 combines with J gene TRBJ2-2; tentative D call: TRBD1 (5 bases). Trimming stripped 3 bases from V and 7 bases from J, with 12 bases between. Germline-derived CDR1 and CDR2 are SQVTM and ANQGSEA. The CDR3 contains 13 residues. The CDR3 region is CSVEGRANGELFF. Here the CDR3 DNA reads TGCAGCGTTGAGGGCAGGGCGAACGGGGAGCTGTTTTTT.

The J gene is TRBJ1-5, the V gene TRBV20-1; TRBD1 agrees at 8 bases. The junction had 6 bases not matched to a gene; V was cut back by 2 bases and J by 3 bases. This CDR3 is built from 15 residues. From germline, CDR1 is DFQATT and CDR2 SNEGSKA (reference sequence). CDR3 residues: CSARPDRGVNQPQHF. CDR3 bases: TGCAGTGCTAGACCCGACAGGGGAGTCAATCAGCCCCAGCATTTT.

The rearrangement links TRBV7-9 to TRBJ2-5, with TRBD1 matching 7 bases. CDR3 size: 14 residues. Germline CDR1 reads SEHNR; CDR2 reads FQNEAQ (reference sequence). The ends lost 5 bases at V and 3 bases at J; junction bases unmatched: 6. The CDR3 is CASSPGQTKETQYF. Written as DNA, the CDR3 is TGTGCCAGCAGCCCGGGACAGACTAAAGAGACCCAGTACTTC.

The V and J genes are TRBV20-1 and TRBJ1-5; 9 positions agree with TRBD1. This CDR3 is built from 13 residues. V shed 6 bases and J 11 bases; nucleotides not matched to a gene: 11. The germline gives CDR1 DFQATT, CDR2 SNEGSKA (reference sequence). The CDR3 region is CSATGTGSPSQHF. CDR3 sequence (DNA): TGCAGTGCAACCGGGACAGGGTCCCCTTCCCAGCATTTT.

The chain joins TRBV14 to TRBJ2-5; 7 positions match TRBD2. CDR1 and CDR2 from the germline V gene are SGHDN and FVKESK. This CDR3 has 15 residues. Trimming cost V 3 bases and J 5 bases; bases outside gene matches: 9. CDR3: CASSQVRLAGETQYF. In DNA, the CDR3 is TGTGCCAGCAGCCAGGTCAGACTAGCAGGGGAGACCCAGTACTTC.

J is TRBJ1-1 and V is TRBV5-4, with 8 bases lining up with TRBD1. CDR3 length: 16 amino acids. Germline-derived CDR1 and CDR2 are SGHNT and YYREEE (reference sequence). V lost 1 base, J lost 0 bases, and 5 bases stayed unmatched. The CDR3 here is CASSLPTGAMNTEAFF. The CDR3 DNA reads TGTGCCAGCAGCTTGCCGACAGGGGCCATGAACACTGAAGCTTTCTTT.

This chain uses TRBV3-1 with TRBJ2-1; possible D gene TRBD2, 5 bases. The CDR3 loop spans 16 amino acids. V lost 0 bases, J lost 2 bases, and 11 bases lay in between. Germline V gene lookup returns CDR1 LGHDT and CDR2 YNNKEL (reference sequence). The CDR3 here is CASSQDPRGPYNEQFF. For the CDR3, the DNA is TGTGCCAGCAGCCAAGATCCAAGAGGGCCCTACAATGAGCAGTTCTTC.

This clonotype was detected only once. The CDR3: CSAPASNTIYF. CDR3 DNA sequence: TGCAGTGCTCCCGCCTCTAACACCATATATTTT. The genes are TRBV20-1 and TRBJ1-3; D remains ambiguous. Germline lookup yields CDR1 DFQATT and CDR2 SNEGSKA (reference sequence). V was pared by 5 bases and J by 7 bases, with 9 bases between. The CDR3 totals 11 residues.

The chain has TRBV10-3 and TRBJ2-1, with TRBD1 matching 8 bases. Germline values: CDR1 ENHRY, CDR2 SYGVKD. The CDR3 length is 15 residues. The V gene end was trimmed by 3 bases and the J gene end by 7 bases; junction bases not matched to a gene: 8. The CDR3 DNA sequence: TGTGCCATCAGTGACTACGGGACAGGTGGGAATGAGCAGTTCTTC. Translating it yields CAISDYGTGGNEQFF.

The chain is built from TRBV7-2 and TRBJ2-7; D possibly corresponds to TRBD2 (6 bases). V was pared by 5 bases and J by 4 bases, with 6 bases between. The CDR3 runs to 11 residues. The germline V gene encodes CDR1 SGHTA and CDR2 FQGNSA. The DNA of the CDR3 is TGTGCCAGCAGCGGGAGGTACGAGCAGTACTTC. Amino acid sequence: CASSGRYEQYF.

V usage is TRBV18 and J usage is TRBJ2-1; D possibly uses TRBD1 or TRBD2 (5 bases each). The V end lost 2 bases, the J end lost 8 bases, and 19 bases lay between the germline ends. The CDR3 covers 16 residues. From germline, CDR1 is KGHSH and CDR2 LQKENI. Here the CDR3 DNA reads TGTGCCAGCTCACCAGACGAGGGGCGGATGAGCCATGAGCAGTTCTTC. Translating gives CASSPDEGRMSHEQFF.

The rearrangement joins TRBV27 to TRBJ1-1; 9 bases align to TRBD1. Germline V gene data show CDR1 as MNHEY and CDR2 as SMNVEV (reference sequence). The CDR3 runs to 16 residues. Trimming took 1 base from V and 0 from J; bases not matched to a gene: 3. The CDR3 DNA is TGTGCCAGCAGTTTATTACAGGGGGCTATGAACACTGAAGCTTTCTTT. This gives the protein CASSLLQGAMNTEAFF.

This chain uses TRBV29-1 with TRBJ2-7; D remains ambiguous. Trimming cost V 6 bases and J 3 bases, with 12 bases left between them. The CDR3 totals 12 residues. Germline V CDR1 and CDR2: SQVTM, ANQGSEA. CDR3 amino acids: CSVALSIYEQYF. The CDR3 nucleotides are TGCAGCGTGGCTTTGAGTATCTACGAGCAGTACTTC.

The chain recombines TRBV11-2 with TRBJ2-5; 8 bases agree with TRBD1. There are 16 residues in the CDR3. V shed 6 bases, J shed 1 base, and the junction held 10 bases outside the gene matches. Germline CDR1 is SGHAT and CDR2 is FQNNGV. The CDR3 DNA follows: TGTGCCAGCAGTCTCTGGACAGGGAGCACCCAAGAGACCCAGTACTTC. It yields the protein CASSLWTGSTQETQYF.

The rearrangement joins TRBV9 to TRBJ1-1; D remains ambiguous. The CDR3 length is 17 residues. CDR1 is SGDLS, CDR2 YYNGEE, per germline. Trimming removed 3 bases at V and 5 bases at J, with 23 bases between. CDR3 nucleotide sequence: TGTGCCAGCAGCGCAAGGTCGGGGTTCCAGGATGGAACTGAAGCTTTCTTT. Protein: CASSARSGFQDGTEAFF.

The chain employs TRBV23-1 and TRBJ2-1; D possibly matches TRBD1 or TRBD2 (6 bases each). TRBV23-1 is noted as an ORF with a role that remains uncertain. V lost 2 bases, J lost 7 bases, and 12 bases lay in between. The CDR3 has 14 residues. This CDR3 reads CASSQRGVGNEQFF. Here the CDR3 DNA reads TGCGCCAGCAGTCAAAGGGGGGTCGGTAATGAGCAGTTCTTC.

The chain employs TRBV29-1 and TRBJ2-1, with D uncertain. This CDR3 region has 14 residues. V lost 6 bases, J lost 7 bases, and 19 bases lay in between. The germline gives CDR1 SQVTM, CDR2 ANQGSEA. CDR3 DNA sequence: TGCAGCGTCACAACCAGGCATGTTGGTAATGAGCAGTTCTTC. The encoded protein is CSVTTRHVGNEQFF.

The chain employs TRBV7-8 and TRBJ2-3, with 8 bases fitting TRBD2. The CDR3 consists of 15 residues. CDR1 is SGHVS, CDR2 FQNEAQ, per germline. The J segment lost 3 bases and the V segment lost 4 bases, leaving 6 bases of the junction unmatched. CDR3 in amino acids: CASSSGGGQTDTQYF. CDR3 nucleotides: TGTGCCAGCAGCTCGGGGGGGGGTCAGACAGATACGCAGTATTTT.

The V and J genes are TRBV10-3 and TRBJ1-4; D not resolved. Looked up from germline, CDR1 is ENHRY and CDR2 is SYGVKD. The CDR3 length is 12 residues. Trimming cost V 0 bases and J 9 bases, with 5 bases left between them. CDR3 region: CAISESAKKLFF. Here the CDR3 DNA reads TGTGCCATCAGTGAGTCGGCGAAAAAACTGTTTTTT.

This chain links TRBV5-4 with TRBJ1-2, with 7 nucleotides matching TRBD1. Per germline, CDR1 SGHNT and CDR2 YYREEE (reference sequence). V was pared by 0 bases and J by 2 bases, with 7 bases of the junction left unmatched. This CDR3 has 16 amino acids. As DNA, the CDR3 is TGTGCCAGCAGCTTGGGGGCCGGGACAGCCAACTATGGCTACACCTTC. Translated: CASSLGAGTANYGYTF. Using reference TRBV5-4 and TRBJ1-2 for the parts outside the CDR3, the full variable domain is ETGVTQSPTHLIKTRGQQVTLRCSSQSGHNTVSWYQQALGQGPQFIFQYYREEENGRGNFPPRFSGLQFPNYSSELNVNALELDDSALYLCASSLGAGTANYGYTFGSGTRLTVV.

The chain couples TRBV18 to TRBJ1-6, with D uncertain. This CDR3 comprises 16 residues. Germline V lookup: CDR1 KGHSH, CDR2 LQKENI. V lost 3 bases to trimming and J lost 8 bases, with 17 bases between them. Written as DNA, the CDR3 is TGTGCCAGCTCACCGGCCCCAGGAGGGTCTGATTCACCCCTCCACTTT. Its protein product is CASSPAPGGSDSPLHF. Looking up the rest from reference TRBV18 and TRBJ1-6 gives the full variable domain: NAGVMQNPRHLVRRRGQEARLRCSPMKGHSHVYWYRQLPEEGLKFMVYLQKENIIDESGMPKERFSAEFPKEGPSILRIQQVVRGDSAAYFCASSPAPGGSDSPLHFGNGTRLTVT.

The chain has TRBV29-1 and TRBJ2-7; D may match TRBD1 or TRBD2 (7 bases each). The germline gives CDR1 SQVTM, CDR2 ANQGSEA. The CDR3 loop spans 12 amino acids. The V end lost 4 bases, the J end lost 7 bases, and 14 bases lay between the germline ends. Written as DNA, the CDR3 is TGCAGCGTTGGACAGGGAGGGGAGGAGCAGTACTTC. Translation: CSVGQGGEEQYF.